Following are 23 T cell receptor beta chains from one sample sequenced in a study of vaccination and CD4 T cells after COVID-19. The Oncomine TCR Beta short-read assay sequenced DNA from cultured CD4+ T cells. Each CDR3 protein is one row after TCRdb ran MiXCR on the PCR reads. The table records about 4,200 distinct CDR3 sequences, roughly 45% of them present only once. Which antigens these TCRs recognize remains unknown. Treatment of the sample: roughly 10-day PBMC culture with coronavirus spike peptide pools or control peptides (ViraFEST assay). The specimen was CD4+ T cells from blood, cultured in vitro. These receptors originate from a human donor who had recovered from COVID-19.

J is TRBJ2-7 and V is TRBV11-2; 7 nucleotides agree with TRBD1. This CDR3 spans 17 amino acids. With V trimmed by 1 base and J by 4 bases, 13 bases remained unmatched. CDR1 is SGHAT and CDR2 is FQNNGV in the germline V gene. The CDR3 sequence: CASSLVSSRTGSYEQYF. DNA of the CDR3: TGTGCCAGCAGCTTAGTTTCTTCACGGACAGGTTCTTACGAGCAGTACTTC.

There are a few counts of this clonotype. The rearrangement links TRBV15 to TRBJ2-2; TRBD1 is a possible D gene (5 bases). V was clipped by 6 bases and J by 4 bases, with 12 bases between them. Germline values: CDR1 LNHNV, CDR2 YYDKDF (reference sequence). The CDR3 consists of 14 residues. The DNA of the CDR3 is TGTGCCACCAGATCCCACAGGATCACCGGGGAGCTGTTTTTT. Protein sequence: CATRSHRITGELFF.

The chain carries TRBV7-2 and TRBJ2-1, with 8 bases lining up with TRBD2. The trim removed 1 base at V and 1 base at J, leaving 9 bases unmatched. The germline gives CDR1 SGHTA, CDR2 FQGNSA. The CDR3 is 18 residues long. The CDR3 DNA reads TGTGCCAGCAGCTTAGATTGGCTAGCGGGTCCATCCTACAATGAGCAGTTCTTC. Translated: CASSLDWLAGPSYNEQFF. The entire variable domain, with the rest obtained from reference TRBV7-2 and TRBJ2-1, is as follows: GAGVSQSPSNKVTEKGKDVELRCDPISGHTALYWYRQSLGQGLEFLIYFQGNSAPDKSGLPSDRFSAERTGGSVSTLTIQRTQQEDSAVYLCASSLDWLAGPSYNEQFFGPGTRLTVL.

A few counts support this clonotype. V and J are TRBV20-1 and TRBJ2-7, with 7 positions matching TRBD1. Germline values: CDR1 DFQATT, CDR2 SNEGSKA (reference sequence). V was clipped by 3 bases and J by 2 bases; unmatched bases: 10. The CDR3 totals 15 residues. CDR3 in amino acids: CSASVLNRGTYEQYF. DNA for the CDR3: TGCAGTGCTAGCGTGCTGAACAGGGGTACCTACGAGCAGTACTTC.

The chain carries TRBV7-2 and TRBJ2-3; D unresolved. The germline CDR1 and CDR2 sequences are SGHTA and FQGNSA. The CDR3 spans 14 residues. The germline V and J ends were trimmed by 5 bases and 10 bases, with 19 bases remaining between them. The CDR3 loop is CASSRVLSERAQYF. CDR3 nucleotides: TGTGCCAGCAGCCGCGTTCTGTCGGAAAGAGCGCAGTATTTT.

In its sample, this clonotype was seen once. The genes are TRBV10-3 and TRBJ1-3; D gene uncertain. The CDR3 contains 14 residues. Trimming stripped 5 bases from V and 0 bases from J, with 8 bases between. Germline V gene data show CDR1 as ENHRY and CDR2 as SYGVKD. The CDR3 DNA reads TGTGCCATCAGTCTCGGGATCTCTGGAAACACCATATATTTT. Amino acids: CAISLGISGNTIYF.

The J gene is TRBJ2-1, the V gene TRBV12-3 or TRBV12-4, with TRBD2 identical over 10 bases. J lost 7 bases, V lost 2 bases, and 8 bases had no gene match. This CDR3 has 16 amino acids. The CDR3 reads CASSLSGRVLGNEQFF. CDR3 coding DNA: TGTGCCAGCAGTTTAAGCGGGAGGGTTTTGGGAAATGAGCAGTTCTTC.

The gene calls are TRBV7-2 and TRBJ2-7; 10 positions agree with TRBD2. Germline V lookup: CDR1 SGHTA, CDR2 FQGNSA. J was trimmed by 3 bases and V by 5 bases; bases with no gene match: 7. The CDR3 totals 15 residues. CDR3 in amino acids: CASSTTSGNYYEQYF. CDR3 sequence (DNA): TGTGCCAGCAGCACCACTAGCGGGAACTACTACGAGCAGTACTTC. The complete variable domain, with remaining parts taken from reference TRBV7-2 and TRBJ2-7, reads GAGVSQSPSNKVTEKGKDVELRCDPISGHTALYWYRQSLGQGLEFLIYFQGNSAPDKSGLPSDRFSAERTGGSVSTLTIQRTQQEDSAVYLCASSTTSGNYYEQYFGPGTRLTVT.

The chain is built from TRBV10-3 and TRBJ2-7; D tentatively reads TRBD1 or TRBD2 (5 bases each). Germline CDR1 is ENHRY and CDR2 is SYGVKD. This CDR3 has 16 amino acids. V was shortened by 4 bases and J by 3 bases, with 19 bases between the two germline ends. CDR3 protein: CAISVVGVNTLYEQYF. As DNA, the CDR3 is TGTGCCATCAGTGTTGTGGGGGTAAACACTCTCTACGAGCAGTACTTC.

The CDR3 DNA reads as TGTGCCAGCAGCTTTGGCCCGAGCGTCAGTGGTCAGGAGCAGTACTTC. This codes for CASSFGPSVSGQEQYF. The V call is TRBV5-4, the J call TRBJ2-7; D gene unclear. The germline V and J ends were trimmed by 2 bases and 7 bases, with 22 bases remaining between them. This CDR3 has 16 amino acids. The germline CDR1 and CDR2 sequences are SGHNT and YYREEE (reference sequence).

This clonotype is large. This chain joins TRBV6-2 or TRBV6-3 and TRBJ1-2; weak D call: TRBD1 (5 bases). CDR3 length: 14 residues. Trimming removed 5 bases at V and 2 bases at J, with 12 bases between. Germline assignment: CDR1 MNHEY and CDR2 SVGEGT. The CDR3 protein is CASSQGSGNYGYTF. CDR3 DNA: TGTGCCAGCAGTCAGGGTTCCGGGAACTATGGCTACACCTTC.

This clonotype occurred a few times. The CDR3 coding sequence is TGTGCCAGCAGCTCTCAGGGCGGGGGGGAGACCCAGTACTTC. Amino acid sequence: CASSSQGGGETQYF. The genes are TRBV7-9 and TRBJ2-5; 8 bases line up with TRBD2. The CDR3 covers 14 residues. Trimming cost V 4 bases and J 5 bases; bases outside gene matches: 6. Germline-derived CDR1 and CDR2 are SEHNR and FQNEAQ (reference sequence).

The chain joins TRBV27 to TRBJ2-7; D remains ambiguous. CDR1 and CDR2 (germline): MNHEY, SMNVEV (reference sequence). The V end lost 3 bases, the J end lost 4 bases, and 13 bases lay between the germline ends. The CDR3 is 14 amino acids. CDR3 bases: TGTGCCAGCAGTTTGCGCCAGGCCTCTTACGAGCAGTACTTC. This sequence encodes CASSLRQASYEQYF.

The chain recombines TRBV2 with TRBJ1-2, with D perhaps matching TRBD1 (6 bases). The CDR3 extends over 13 amino acids. Looked up from germline, CDR1 is SNHLY and CDR2 is FYNNEI. V was trimmed by 5 bases and J by 8 bases, leaving 15 bases between them. The CDR3 sequence: CASSTGDIYGYTF. As DNA, the CDR3 is TGTGCCAGCAGTACGGGGGACATCTACGGCTACACCTTC.

The chain carries TRBV5-1 and TRBJ2-1; 12 nucleotides align to TRBD2. V trimming: 4 bases; J trimming: 12 bases; junction bases outside the gene matches: 8. The CDR3 sequence is 14 residues long. Germline lookup yields CDR1 SGHRS and CDR2 YFSETQ. Written as DNA, the CDR3 is TGCGCCAGCAGCCCAGGGACTAGCGGGTGGGCGCAGTTCTTC. It is translated as CASSPGTSGWAQFF.

This clonotype turned up a few times. The V and J genes are TRBV24-1 and TRBJ2-7; 7 nucleotides match TRBD2. The CDR3 covers 16 residues. Losses at the gene ends were 4 bases for V and 6 bases for J; bases not matched to a gene: 14. Germline V gene data show CDR1 as KGHDR and CDR2 as SFDVKD. CDR3 nucleotide sequence: TGTGCCACCAGTGACTCCGCGGGGGACCCACGTTGCGAGCAGTACTTC. Encoded protein: CATSDSAGDPRCEQYF.

Here the CDR3 DNA reads TGTGCCAGCAGTGCTACCGGGGAGCTGTTTTTT. This sequence encodes CASSATGELFF. The rearrangement uses TRBV2 and TRBJ2-2; D call uncertain. V gave up 4 bases and J gave up 5 bases, with 2 bases separating them. This CDR3 is built from 11 residues. Germline V gene lookup returns CDR1 SNHLY and CDR2 FYNNEI.

The rearrangement uses TRBV7-9 and TRBJ2-5; 8 bases fit TRBD1. The ends lost 3 bases at V and 4 bases at J; junction bases unmatched: 7. This CDR3 contains 15 residues. Germline loops: CDR1 SEHNR, CDR2 FQNEAQ (reference sequence). The CDR3 here is CASSFRQGSSETQYF. CDR3 DNA: TGTGCCAGCAGCTTCAGACAGGGGTCGTCAGAGACCCAGTACTTC.

The chain recombines TRBV19 with TRBJ1-5; 8 bases fit TRBD1. This CDR3 region has 15 residues. Germline CDR1 LNHDA, CDR2 SQIVND (reference sequence). The junction had 8 bases not matched to a gene; V was cut back by 7 bases and J by 3 bases. The CDR3: CASNGDRTSNQPQHF. The CDR3 nucleotides are TGTGCCAGTAACGGGGACAGGACCTCCAATCAGCCCCAGCATTTT. Using reference TRBV19 and TRBJ1-5 for the parts outside the CDR3, the full variable domain is DGGITQSPKYLFRKEGQNVTLSCEQNLNHDAMYWYRQDPGQGLRLIYYSQIVNDFQKGDIAEGYSVSREKKESFPLTVTSAQKNPTAFYLCASNGDRTSNQPQHFGDGTRLSIL.

The rearrangement uses TRBV19 and TRBJ2-5; 8 bases match TRBD2. Germline values: CDR1 LNHDA, CDR2 SQIVND (reference sequence). The V and J ends lost 3 bases and 5 bases, in that order; junction bases with no gene match: 11. The CDR3 has 16 residues. Written as DNA, the CDR3 is TGTGCCAGTAGTATGGTCGTGGGACTAGTCGGTGAGACCCAGTACTTC. Protein sequence: CASSMVVGLVGETQYF. The variable domain in full, with the rest retrieved from reference TRBV19 and TRBJ2-5, is DGGITQSPKYLFRKEGQNVTLSCEQNLNHDAMYWYRQDPGQGLRLIYYSQIVNDFQKGDIAEGYSVSREKKESFPLTVTSAQKNPTAFYLCASSMVVGLVGETQYFGPGTRLLVL.

V is TRBV11-3 and J is TRBJ1-2; possible D gene TRBD1, 5 bases. This CDR3 has 14 residues. Germline V gives CDR1 SGHNT, CDR2 YENEEA. The germline V and J ends were trimmed by 5 bases and 3 bases, with 13 bases remaining between them. CDR3 DNA sequence: TGTGCCAGCAGCATCGGACCGGGGGACTATGGCTACACCTTC. It translates to CASSIGPGDYGYTF.

This clonotype was found once. The chain couples TRBV28 to TRBJ1-2; possible D gene TRBD1, 5 bases. CDR3 size: 19 residues. Germline CDR1 reads MDHEN; CDR2 reads SYDVKM. V was pared by 6 bases and J by 1 base, with 27 bases between. The CDR3 loop reads CASSLITNRLGTHNYGYTF. CDR3 DNA: TGTGCCAGCAGCCTAATCACGAATCGCCTTGGGACCCATAACTATGGCTACACCTTC.

The V and J genes are TRBV7-3 and TRBJ2-5, with 10 bases that match TRBD1. The CDR3 contains 15 residues. The germline CDR1 and CDR2 sequences are SGHTA and FQGTGA. V trimming: 5 bases; J trimming: 4 bases; junction bases outside the gene matches: 7. Here the CDR3 reads CASSPRTGGGETQYF. In nucleotides, the CDR3 is TGTGCCAGCAGCCCCCGGACAGGGGGTGGAGAGACCCAGTACTTC.